These T cell receptor beta chains were read from a single sample in a study of CD8 T cells in ankylosing spondylitis. TCRdb passed the 5' RACE reads through MiXCR, listing each CDR3 protein once. The table lists 30,000 to 45,000 distinct CDR3 sequences, approximately 10% of them singletons. Sequencing was performed on synovial fluid, either unsorted or a sorted T cell fraction (not recorded which). The receptors were gathered from a male donor with ankylosing spondylitis. Both conserved end residues are part of each CDR3.

cdr3_aa v_call
CASSGYRGGNEQFF TRBV27
CASSPPTAFYGYTF TRBV18
CASRDRGFAEAFF TRBV2
CASRTGSTPNYGYTF TRBV2
CASRMDRNYEQYF TRBV2
CASRGDSYGYTF TRBV5-1
CASSLVGQVNTEAFF TRBV5-6
CASSLEGSSYNEQFF TRBV5-4
CSVGPRRVSGAYEQYF TRBV29-1
CASRWGLFSYEQYF TRBV28
CASSQSAGYNEQFF TRBV16